The 2 T cell receptor beta chains in this list originate from one sample, sequenced in a study of identical twins. TCRdb re-called the 5' RACE reads through MiXCR, storing one row per CDR3 protein. The table has 350,000 or so distinct CDR3 sequences, around 9.7% seen once. Sequenced: naive T cells sorted from blood. These TCRs come from a woman between 45 and 60 years old in good health.

In its sample, this clonotype was seen many times. CDR3 nucleotides: TGCAGTGCTATCAGGACAGCCGATCAGCCCCAGCATTTT. This codes for CSAIRTADQPQHF. This chain joins TRBV20-1 and TRBJ1-5; possible D gene TRBD1, 6 bases. Deletions cut 4 bases from V and 5 bases from J, with 12 bases between. This CDR3 contains 13 residues. Germline V CDR1 and CDR2: DFQATT, SNEGSKA (reference sequence).

The V gene is TRBV6-1, the J gene TRBJ1-5, with 7 bases fitting TRBD1. V lost 6 bases, J lost 3 bases, and 8 bases stayed unmatched. Germline values: CDR1 MNHNS, CDR2 SASEGT. The CDR3 is 15 amino acids. CDR3 region: CASRYPGTVNQPQHF. The CDR3 nucleotides read TGTGCCAGCAGGTATCCCGGGACAGTCAATCAGCCCCAGCATTTT.